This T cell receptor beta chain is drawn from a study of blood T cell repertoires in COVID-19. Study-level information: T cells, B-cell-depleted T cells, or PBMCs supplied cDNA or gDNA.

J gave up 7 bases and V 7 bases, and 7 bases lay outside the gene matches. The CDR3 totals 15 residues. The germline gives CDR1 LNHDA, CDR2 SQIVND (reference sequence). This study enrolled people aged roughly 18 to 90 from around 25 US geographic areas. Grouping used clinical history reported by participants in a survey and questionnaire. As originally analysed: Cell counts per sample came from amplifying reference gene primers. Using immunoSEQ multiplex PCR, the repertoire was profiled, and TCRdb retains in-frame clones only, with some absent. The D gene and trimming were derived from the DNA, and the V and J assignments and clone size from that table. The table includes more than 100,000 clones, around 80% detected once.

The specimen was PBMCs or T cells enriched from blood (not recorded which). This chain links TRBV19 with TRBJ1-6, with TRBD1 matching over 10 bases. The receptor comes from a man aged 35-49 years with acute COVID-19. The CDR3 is CASMPAGQGNSPLHF. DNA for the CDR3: TGTGCCAGTATGCCTGCGGGACAGGGGAATTCACCCCTCCACTTT.